Below, 20 T cell receptor beta chains from the same sample are listed, as sequenced in a study of CD8 T cells in ankylosing spondylitis. Via MiXCR, TCRdb re-called the 5' RACE reads, giving one row per CDR3 protein. The sample holds hundreds of thousands of distinct CDR3 sequences, approximately 7.6% seen once. The material sequenced was blood, either unsorted or a sorted T cell fraction (not recorded which). The receptors derive from a female donor with ankylosing spondylitis or in good health (not recorded which).

This clonotype was detected only a few times. The chain carries TRBV12-3 or TRBV12-4 and TRBJ1-1; the match to TRBD1 covers 9 bases. Trimming at V came to 3 bases and at J to 4 bases, leaving 6 bases not matched to a gene. The CDR3 is 15 amino acids. In nucleotides, the CDR3 is TGTGCCAGCAGTTTCGACAGGGGGACTCTCACTGAAGCTTTCTTT. Protein: CASSFDRGTLTEAFF.

This clonotype was counted between two and nine times. The V and J genes are TRBV11-2 and TRBJ2-1; 13 bases are shared with TRBD2. The V gene's germline CDR1 is SGHAT and CDR2 FQNNGV. With 5 bases clipped from V and 9 bases from J, the junction kept 10 bases outside the gene matches. The CDR3 has 16 residues. The CDR3 here is CASSVKGLAGSGEQFF. The CDR3 nucleotides are TGTGCCAGCAGCGTAAAGGGACTAGCGGGATCGGGTGAGCAGTTCTTC.

This clonotype has just a few counts. V gene TRBV7-9 combines with J gene TRBJ2-3; TRBD2 matches at 11 bases. The CDR3 runs to 16 residues. In germline, CDR1 is SEHNR, CDR2 FQNEAQ (reference sequence). Trimming took 6 bases from V and 6 from J; bases not matched to a gene: 11. CDR3 DNA sequence: TGTGCCAGCAGGCCAACGACTAGCGGGGCTCAGGATACGCAGTATTTT. This sequence encodes CASRPTTSGAQDTQYF.

In this sample, this clonotype turned up many times. CDR3 bases: TGCAGTGCCCCCAGACAAGGGAGGCCTGGGCCCCTCCACTTT. As protein: CSAPRQGRPGPLHF. V and J are TRBV20-1 and TRBJ1-6; D unclear. The germline V and J ends were trimmed by 6 bases and 13 bases, with 22 bases remaining between them. The V gene's germline CDR1 is DFQATT and CDR2 SNEGSKA (reference sequence). The CDR3 has 14 residues.

With regard to this clonotype: This sequence may be a read error, since a much larger clone differs from it by one base. The V gene is TRBV24-1, the J gene TRBJ2-3; D perhaps matches TRBD1 (6 bases). Looked up from germline, CDR1 is KGHDR and CDR2 is SFDVKD. The CDR3 has 13 amino acids. The CDR3 here is CAASVPGVDTQYF. In DNA, the CDR3 is TGTGCCGCCAGCGTCCCAGGGGTAGATACGCAGTATTTT.

This clonotype was counted at least ten times. V and J are TRBV6-5 and TRBJ2-3; 8 positions agree with TRBD2. The CDR3 contains 15 residues. V dropped 4 bases and J dropped 4; count of bases not matched to a gene: 7. Germline V lookup: CDR1 MNHEY, CDR2 SVGAGI. The CDR3 sequence is CASSSGTRGPDTQYF. For the CDR3, the DNA is TGTGCCAGCAGTTCCGGGACTAGGGGACCAGATACGCAGTATTTT.

This clonotype came up many times. The chain uses TRBV27 and TRBJ1-1; D remains ambiguous. The V end lost 6 bases, the J end lost 0 bases, and 17 bases lay between the germline ends. The CDR3 runs 16 residues. Per germline, CDR1 MNHEY and CDR2 SMNVEV (reference sequence). DNA of the CDR3: TGTGCCAGCAGCGTCCAACGGGCCGTGATGAACACTGAAGCTTTCTTT. It is translated as CASSVQRAVMNTEAFF.

This clonotype was seen repeatedly, ten times or more. The rearrangement joins TRBV15 to TRBJ2-7; D possibly corresponds to TRBD2 (6 bases). The V end was cut by 5 bases, the J end by 6 bases, with 14 bases between. This CDR3 has 13 residues. CDR1 is LNHNV, CDR2 YYDKDF, per germline (reference sequence). The CDR3 sequence is CATSFLRGGEQYF. The CDR3 nucleotides are TGTGCCACCAGCTTCCTACGGGGAGGCGAGCAGTACTTC.

This clonotype was found many times. The rearrangement links TRBV20-1 to TRBJ1-1; D is unresolved. The V end lost 1 base, the J end lost 4 bases, and 7 bases lay between the germline ends. The germline CDR1 and CDR2 sequences are DFQATT and SNEGSKA (reference sequence). This CDR3 has 12 amino acids. In nucleotides, the CDR3 is TGCAGTGCTAGAGCAACGGGCACTGAAGCTTTCTTT. Translated: CSARATGTEAFF.

This clonotype has ten or more counts. This chain links TRBV20-1 with TRBJ1-5, with D uncertain. Germline CDR1 and CDR2: DFQATT and SNEGSKA (reference sequence). Trimming stripped 6 bases from V and 9 bases from J, with 12 bases between. This CDR3 has 11 amino acids. CDR3 residues: CSAPLEGPQHF. CDR3 nucleotide sequence: TGCAGTGCCCCCCTAGAAGGGCCCCAGCATTTT.

This clonotype has ten or more counts. This sequence joins TRBV7-9 and TRBJ2-5; 13 positions match TRBD2. Germline V gene lookup returns CDR1 SEHNR and CDR2 FQNEAQ (reference sequence). This CDR3 has 16 amino acids. The V and J ends lost 6 bases and 4 bases, in that order; junction bases with no gene match: 8. The CDR3 DNA reads as TGTGCCAGCAGTTCCGGGACTAGCGGGACCCCAGAGACCCAGTACTTC. Protein product: CASSSGTSGTPETQYF.

A word on this clonotype: A single base separates this from a much larger clone, so it may be a read error. This chain connects TRBV11-2 to TRBJ2-3; 9 nucleotides match TRBD1. CDR1 is SGHAT, CDR2 FQNNGV, per germline. The CDR3 is 16 amino acids. CDR3 nucleotides: TGTGCCAACAGCTTACGCCTAACAGGGGGCTCAGATACGCAGTATTTT. Protein: CANSLRLTGGSDTQYF.

There are many counts of this clonotype. The rearrangement uses TRBV29-1 and TRBJ2-7, with D unclear. CDR1 and CDR2 (germline): SQVTM, ANQGSEA. The CDR3 totals 11 residues. The ends were cut back, 6 bases at V and 4 bases at J, with 10 bases in the middle. CDR3 coding DNA: TGCAGCGTGCTTATGACGTACGAGCAGTACTTC. This sequence encodes CSVLMTYEQYF.

This clonotype came up many times. This chain joins TRBV11-2 and TRBJ2-3, with 9 nucleotides matching TRBD2. The CDR3 sequence is 19 residues long. Per germline, CDR1 SGHAT and CDR2 FQNNGV. The ends lost 2 bases at V and 0 bases at J; junction bases unmatched: 12. The CDR3 DNA reads as TGTGCCAGCAGCTTAAGATTTAGCGGGAGTCCTTCTAGCACAGATACGCAGTATTTT. Translating gives CASSLRFSGSPSSTDTQYF. The full variable domain, in which reference TRBV11-2 and TRBJ2-3 provide the parts outside the CDR3, is EAGVAQSPRYKIIEKRQSVAFWCNPISGHATLYWYQQILGQGPKLLIQFQNNGVVDDSQLPKDRFSAERLKGVDSTLKIQPAKLEDSAVYLCASSLRFSGSPSSTDTQYFGPGTRLTVL.

As concerns this clonotype: A much larger clone lies a single base off, so this may be a read error. The chain is built from TRBV5-1 and TRBJ1-6, with D unclear. This CDR3 is 12 amino acids long. CDR1 is SGHRS and CDR2 is YFSETQ in the germline V gene. CDR3 in amino acids: CASRVDNSPFHF. The CDR3 DNA reads TGCGCCAGCAGGGTCGATAATTCACCCTTCCACTTT.

At least ten counts were recorded for this clonotype. The chain employs TRBV20-1 and TRBJ2-7; 7 nucleotides line up with TRBD2. Trimming at V came to 6 bases and at J to 4 bases, leaving 12 bases not matched to a gene. Germline lookup yields CDR1 DFQATT and CDR2 SNEGSKA (reference sequence). This CDR3 has 14 residues. The CDR3 sequence is CSAYASGRFYEQYF. As DNA, the CDR3 is TGCAGTGCATATGCTAGCGGACGGTTTTACGAGCAGTACTTC.

This clonotype has ten or more counts. The chain is built from TRBV5-1 and TRBJ2-7; TRBD1 might be the D (6 bases). The CDR3 runs 13 residues. Trimming left V 0 bases short and J 3 bases short, with 7 bases between. Germline V gives CDR1 SGHRS, CDR2 YFSETQ. CDR3 DNA: TGCGCCAGCAGCTTGGACAGGGTCTACGAGCAGTACTTC. This translates into CASSLDRVYEQYF. Drawing the rest from reference TRBV5-1 and TRBJ2-7, the complete variable domain is KAGVTQTPRYLIKTRGQQVTLSCSPISGHRSVSWYQQTPGQGLQFLFEYFSETQRNKGNFPGRFSGRQFSNSRSEMNVSTLELGDSALYLCASSLDRVYEQYFGPGTRLTVT.

The genes are TRBV30 and TRBJ1-2, with D hard to call. V shed 3 bases and J shed 2 bases, with 7 bases lying between them. The CDR3 has 12 amino acids. The germline V gene has CDR1 GTSNPN and CDR2 SVGIG (reference sequence). The DNA for the CDR3 is TGTGCCTGGAGCGACCACAACTATGGCTACACCTTC. Protein: CAWSDHNYGYTF.

The chain couples TRBV7-2 to TRBJ2-3, with D possibly being TRBD1 or TRBD2 (6 bases each). V was trimmed by 6 bases and J by 0 bases, leaving 13 bases between them. The germline V gene has CDR1 SGHTA and CDR2 FQGNSA. The CDR3 runs 15 residues. The CDR3 bases are TGTGCCAGCAGGAAGGGGGGAAGGAGCACAGATACGCAGTATTTT. Translated, it gives CASRKGGRSTDTQYF.

This clonotype was picked up many times. The chain has TRBV5-1 and TRBJ1-1; 7 bases agree with TRBD1. Germline V gives CDR1 SGHRS, CDR2 YFSETQ. The CDR3 loop spans 16 amino acids. V was pared by 1 base and J by 0 bases, with 6 bases of the junction left unmatched. The CDR3 spells CASSLRQGFMNTEAFF. Written as DNA, the CDR3 is TGCGCCAGCAGCTTGAGACAGGGATTCATGAACACTGAAGCTTTCTTT. Together with reference TRBV5-1 and TRBJ1-1, the CDR3 gives the full variable domain: KAGVTQTPRYLIKTRGQQVTLSCSPISGHRSVSWYQQTPGQGLQFLFEYFSETQRNKGNFPGRFSGRQFSNSRSEMNVSTLELGDSALYLCASSLRQGFMNTEAFFGQGTRLTVV.